This TCR beta chain was captured in a study of CD8 T cells in ankylosing spondylitis. The CDR3 length is 14 residues. Germline CDR1 reads DFQATT; CDR2 reads SNEGSKA (reference sequence). With 6 bases clipped from V and 1 base from J, the junction kept 6 bases outside the gene matches. TCRdb redid the calling of the 5' RACE reads with MiXCR, one entry per CDR3 protein. The sample lists some 270,000 distinct CDR3 sequences; roughly 32% were seen once. The TCR was taken from a male donor with ankylosing spondylitis or in good health (not recorded which). This chain links TRBV20-1 with TRBJ1-1; 9 bases map to TRBD1. The sample comprised blood, either unsorted or a sorted T cell fraction (not recorded which). The CDR3 loop reads CSARTGASNTEAFF. CDR3 bases: TGCAGTGCGAGGACAGGGGCTTCGAACACTGAAGCTTTCTTT.